These 21 T cell receptor beta chains were sequenced from one sample in a study of T cell responses to AZD1222 COVID-19 vaccine. Method: immunoSEQ multiplex PCR; TCRdb's copy keeps in-frame clones and lacks some. The profile shows about 94,000 clones, around 85% of them singletons. Material: peripheral blood, obtained 28 days after the second AZD1222 dose. The receptor source for this set is an adult who received the AZD1222 COVID-19 vaccine.

The V call is TRBV5-1, the J call TRBJ1-5, with TRBD1 as a possible D gene (6 bases). Germline V gene sequence: CDR1 SGHRS, CDR2 YFSETQ. The CDR3 is 15 amino acids. V lost 4 bases and J 1 base, leaving 12 bases between the germline ends. The CDR3 loop is CASSSTGLSNQPQHF. The DNA of the CDR3 is TGCGCCAGCAGCAGTACAGGGTTGAGCAATCAGCCCCAGCATTTT.

This clone was counted a few times. This chain uses TRBV12-3 or TRBV12-4 with TRBJ1-5; 8 bases map to TRBD1. This CDR3 region has 13 residues. Trimming removed 5 bases from V and 7 bases from J; junction bases left unmatched: 4. Here the CDR3 reads CASSTGGWQPQHF. CDR3 coding DNA: TGTGCCAGCAGTACAGGGGGTTGGCAGCCCCAGCATTTT.

CDR3 region: CASSSSSGGETQYF. DNA for the CDR3: TGTGCCAGCAGCTCTTCTAGCGGGGGGGAGACCCAGTACTTC. The J gene is TRBJ2-5, the V gene TRBV7-3; TRBD2 matches 11 bases. Germline-derived CDR1 and CDR2 are SGHTA and FQGTGA. This CDR3 region has 14 residues. The V segment lost 4 bases and the J segment 5 bases; nucleotides outside the gene matches: 3.

The chain couples TRBV7-8 to TRBJ2-1; D possibly corresponds to TRBD1 (6 bases). Germline CDR1 reads SGHVS; CDR2 reads FQNEAQ. The V end lost 2 bases, the J end lost 0 bases, and 11 bases lay between the germline ends. The CDR3 is 16 residues long. CDR3 amino acids: CASSLRRTDSYNEQFF. The CDR3 DNA reads TGTGCCAGCAGCTTACGCCGGACAGACTCCTACAATGAGCAGTTCTTC.

This clone was observed a handful of times. The chain is built from TRBV7-2 and TRBJ2-1, with 8 bases aligning to TRBD2. This CDR3 region has 15 residues. Trimming removed 0 bases from V and 6 bases from J; junction bases left unmatched: 4. Germline assignment: CDR1 SGHTA and CDR2 FQGNSA. CDR3 sequence reads: CASSLAAGGPNEQFF. In DNA form, the CDR3 reads TGTGCCAGCAGCTTAGCGGCGGGAGGCCCCAATGAGCAGTTCTTC. Supplemented by reference TRBV7-2 and TRBJ2-1, the full variable domain reads GAGVSQSPSNKVTEKGKDVELRCDPISGHTALYWYRQSLGQGLEFLIYFQGNSAPDKSGLPSDRFSAERTGGSVSTLTIQRTQQEDSAVYLCASSLAAGGPNEQFFGPGTRLTVL.

The sample holds a few counts of this clone. Other DNA sequences in this specimen translate into the identical CDR3. V gene TRBV7-2 combines with J gene TRBJ1-5; D call uncertain. There are 16 residues in the CDR3. Germline CDR1 is SGHTA and CDR2 is FQGNSA. Trimming stripped 1 base from V and 1 base from J, with 11 bases between. CDR3 DNA: TGTGCCAGCAGCTTAGTTGGGAGCCCAAGCAATCAGCCCCAGCATTTT. The encoded protein is CASSLVGSPSNQPQHF.

This chain joins TRBV9 and TRBJ1-1, with TRBD1 as a possible D gene (5 bases). This CDR3 is 15 amino acids long. Trimming stripped 4 bases from V and 2 bases from J, with 15 bases between. The germline CDR1 and CDR2 sequences are SGDLS and YYNGEE. The CDR3 spells CASSLMGGKNTEAFF. The CDR3 DNA sequence: TGTGCCAGCAGCCTAATGGGGGGGAAAAACACTGAAGCTTTCTTT.

The count of this clone is one. The chain carries TRBV7-2 and TRBJ1-6; a possible D gene is TRBD1 (6 bases). In germline, CDR1 is SGHTA, CDR2 FQGNSA. The CDR3 covers 14 residues. Trimming took 1 base from V and 9 from J, leaving 10 bases between them. As DNA, the CDR3 is TGTGCCAGCAGCTTAGAGGTAGGGGGTTCACCCCTCCACTTT. The encoded protein is CASSLEVGGSPLHF.

This chain uses TRBV3-1 (or the pseudogene TRBV3-2) with TRBJ2-7; tentative D call: TRBD2 (6 bases). CDR3 length: 15 residues. Germline V gives CDR1 LGHDT, CDR2 YNNKEL (reference sequence). The V and J ends lost 4 bases and 0 bases respectively, with 13 bases between them. As DNA, the CDR3 is TGTGCCAGCAGCCCGGGGACTCAGAGCTCCTACGAGCAGTACTTC. Translated, it gives CASSPGTQSSYEQYF.

V and J are TRBV24-1 and TRBJ1-2; perhaps TRBD1 as D (5 bases). V was trimmed by 9 bases and J by 5 bases, leaving 9 bases between them. Germline-derived CDR1 and CDR2 are KGHDR and SFDVKD. This CDR3 contains 11 residues. This chain's CDR3 is CATQGSYGYTF. CDR3 bases: TGTGCCACCCAGGGCTCATATGGCTACACCTTC.

CDR3 nucleotides: TGTGCCAGCAGAATCACGGAGAACACTGAAGCTTTCTTT. It specifies CASRITENTEAFF. This chain uses TRBV2 with TRBJ1-1; D unresolved. The V end lost 6 bases, the J end lost 1 base, and 9 bases lay between the germline ends. CDR3 length: 13 amino acids. Germline V gene data show CDR1 as SNHLY and CDR2 as FYNNEI. Full variable domain (outside the CDR3, taken from reference TRBV2 and TRBJ1-1): EPEVTQTPSHQVTQMGQEVILRCVPISNHLYFYWYRQILGQKVEFLVSFYNNEISEKSEIFDDQFSVERPDGSNFTLKIRSTKLEDSAMYFCASRITENTEAFFGQGTRLTVV.

This chain uses TRBV27 with TRBJ2-7; 10 nucleotides line up with TRBD2. Germline-derived CDR1 and CDR2 are MNHEY and SMNVEV (reference sequence). The CDR3 runs 16 residues. With V trimmed by 7 bases and J by 1 base, 10 bases remained unmatched. Here the CDR3 reads CASKKLAGPKSYEQYF. CDR3 nucleotides: TGTGCCAGCAAGAAACTAGCGGGGCCGAAGTCCTACGAGCAGTACTTC.

The V gene is TRBV7-2, the J gene TRBJ2-4; no reliable D call. Germline V CDR1 and CDR2: SGHTA, FQGNSA. The CDR3 has 16 amino acids. The V end lost 1 base, the J end lost 0 bases, and 10 bases lay between the germline ends. The CDR3 loop reads CASSLEANLAKNIQYF. In DNA form, the CDR3 reads TGTGCCAGCAGCTTAGAAGCTAATTTAGCCAAAAACATTCAGTACTTC.

The rearrangement joins TRBV19 to TRBJ2-2; D is unresolved. In germline, CDR1 is LNHDA, CDR2 SQIVND (reference sequence). The germline V and J ends were trimmed by 3 bases and 2 bases, with 10 bases remaining between them. This CDR3 has 15 amino acids. CDR3 nucleotide sequence: TGTGCCAGTAGTATGCTAGGTACTAACACCGGGGAGCTGTTTTTT. Its translation is CASSMLGTNTGELFF.

The V call is TRBV3-1 (or the pseudogene TRBV3-2), the J call TRBJ2-3; 12 nucleotides align to TRBD2. This CDR3 spans 16 amino acids. The junction had 1 base not matched to a gene; V was cut back by 1 base and J by 2 bases. Germline loops: CDR1 LGHDT, CDR2 YNNKEL (reference sequence). The CDR3 protein is CASSQGLAGDTDTQYF. The CDR3 region has the DNA TGTGCCAGCAGCCAAGGACTAGCGGGAGACACAGATACGCAGTATTTT.

The chain links TRBV19 to TRBJ1-6, with a possible D match to TRBD1 (6 bases). The CDR3 runs 14 residues. The ends were cut back, 5 bases at V and 9 bases at J, with 14 bases in the middle. CDR1 LNHDA and CDR2 SQIVND come from the germline V gene (reference sequence). The CDR3, as DNA: TGTGCCAGTAGTTCCGCGGGGGCAGGTTCACCCCTCCACTTT. This sequence encodes CASSSAGAGSPLHF.

The chain has TRBV7-9 and TRBJ2-7; D is uncertain. Trimming pared 3 bases from V and 2 bases from J, leaving 8 bases between. The CDR3 has 13 residues. Germline-derived CDR1 and CDR2 are SEHNR and FQNEAQ (reference sequence). In nucleotides, the CDR3 is TGTGCCAGCAGCTTTAGTAGGACCTACGAGCAGTACTTC. Translated, it gives CASSFSRTYEQYF.

The chain combines TRBV3-1 (or the pseudogene TRBV3-2) with TRBJ2-7, with TRBD2 matching 14 bases. This CDR3 contains 14 residues. In germline, CDR1 is LGHDT, CDR2 YNNKEL (reference sequence). J lost 12 bases, V lost 5 bases, and 9 bases had no gene match. This CDR3 reads CASSSLGTSGSVYF. The CDR3 region has the DNA TGTGCCAGCAGCTCTCTAGGGACTAGCGGGAGTGTGTACTTC.

The chain uses TRBV25-1 and TRBJ2-5; D may be TRBD2 (5 bases). The V gene lost 3 bases and the J gene lost 9 bases, with 17 bases spanning the gap. CDR1 and CDR2 from the germline V gene are MGHDK and SYGVNS. The CDR3 runs to 14 residues. Here the CDR3 DNA reads TGTGCCAGCAGTGACCCCAGGACTCGGATATCCCAGTACTTC. It translates to CASSDPRTRISQYF.

The CDR3 coding sequence is TGTGCCAGCAGTGACGTCCCTCCCGACAGGGGAGAGACCCAGTACTTC. Translation: CASSDVPPDRGETQYF. The V and J genes are TRBV6-2 or TRBV6-3 and TRBJ2-5, with 8 positions matching TRBD1. V trimming: 5 bases; J trimming: 4 bases; junction bases outside the gene matches: 12. The CDR3 is made up of 16 amino acids. Germline CDR1 and CDR2: MNHEY and SVGEGT.

J is TRBJ2-7 and V is TRBV6-2 or TRBV6-3; 10 nucleotides line up with TRBD1. The germline V gene encodes CDR1 MNHEY and CDR2 SVGEGT. The CDR3 runs 16 residues. V lost 0 bases, J lost 2 bases, and 4 bases stayed unmatched. The CDR3 DNA reads as TGTGCCAGCAGTTACTCGCCTGACAGGGGGCCCTACGAGCAGTACTTC. Residues: CASSYSPDRGPYEQYF.